A selection of T cell receptor beta chains follows, all from one sample in a study of T cells in Graves' hyperthyroidism and ophthalmopathy. TCRdb processed the multiplex PCR reads anew with MiXCR; each CDR3 protein has one entry. The repertoire holds around 300,000 distinct CDR3 sequences, with roughly 15% as singletons. The sequenced material came from blood. The receptors originated from a woman between 40 and 50 years old with Graves' hyperthyroidism. CDR3s include the opening cysteine and the closing phenylalanine or tryptophan.

J gene | V gene | CDR3 protein
TRBJ2-2 | TRBV7-2 | CASRLGQGSSAGRTGELFF
TRBJ1-2 | TRBV7-9 | CASSPEGWGRDYGYTF
TRBJ2-2 | TRBV7-6 | CASSPGTGGAGELFF
TRBJ2-3 | TRBV7-3 | CASSPTAGVKYF
TRBJ2-1 | TRBV24-1 | CATSDLRDEQFF
TRBJ2-7 | TRBV7-2 | CASSLLSSGSRSREQYF
TRBJ2-1 | TRBV20-1 | CSALHRLAGFYNEQFF
TRBJ1-1 | TRBV9 | CASSPQTSEAFF
TRBJ1-4 | TRBV11-2 | CASSPGTGVGRNNEKLFF
TRBJ2-1 | TRBV7-8 | CASSVSGADYNEQFF
TRBJ1-3 | TRBV9 | CASSADRDSGNTIYF
TRBJ1-1 | TRBV2 | CASSERTGRAFF
TRBJ1-5 | TRBV6-2/TRBV6-3 | CASRRDVGYQPQHF
TRBJ1-2 | TRBV10-3 | CAISEAAGNYGYTF
TRBJ2-3 | TRBV19 | CASRRRSTDTQYF
TRBJ1-1 | TRBV24-1 | CATSEGPTEAFF
TRBJ2-1 | TRBV7-7 | CASSSGRAQYNEQFF
TRBJ1-4 | TRBV25-1 | CASSGNRLTNEKLFF
TRBJ2-5 | TRBV2 | CASSELAGGGETQYF
TRBJ1-1 | TRBV18 | CASSLWTANTEAFF
TRBJ1-2 | TRBV28 | CASSSGQGAYGYTF
TRBJ2-7 | TRBV28 | CASQWTSGSYEQYF
TRBJ1-6 | TRBV3-1 | CASSQGRAPYNSPLHF
TRBJ1-1 | TRBV6-1 | CASSEKAWLRGRLFNTEAFF
TRBJ1-1 | TRBV7-8 | CASSLVTRQKHTEAFF
TRBJ2-1 | TRBV28 | CASSLLPGTSGRYEDEQFF
TRBJ1-1 | TRBV28 | CASIFGTEEAFF
TRBJ2-1 | TRBV12-3/TRBV12-4 | CATNGGNPHNEQFF
TRBJ2-1 | TRBV28 | CASRAGSYNEQFF
TRBJ2-7 | TRBV7-2 | CASSLGLAMGEQYF
TRBJ2-5 | TRBV12-3/TRBV12-4 | CASRRSPSGSQETQYF
TRBJ2-1 | TRBV7-9 | CASSLGGGRGDNEQFF
TRBJ1-5 | TRBV6-1 | CASNSGRNQPQHF
TRBJ2-7 | TRBV12-5 | CASGLGGYEQYF
TRBJ1-2 | TRBV2 | CASSGGTTGYGYTF
TRBJ1-2 | TRBV2 | CTSKPDANYGYTF
TRBJ2-5 | TRBV2 | CASRGTGGLSETQYF
TRBJ1-3 | TRBV30 | CAWARTASGNTIYF